The entry below gives a single TCR beta chain sequence along with its context. Antigen unknown. TCRdb's copy holds only in-frame clones and misses some; the assay was immunoSEQ multiplex PCR. This table has around 200,000 clones, about 86% appearing once. J was trimmed by 5 bases and V by 2 bases; bases with no gene match: 0. Germline V CDR1 and CDR2: MNHEY, SVGAGI. This CDR3 region has 15 residues. These data come from a study of cytomegalovirus exposure and HLA in healthy donors. Study in general: The approximately 690 first-cohort repertoires and the 130 or so validation repertoires shared the same platform, a later analysis reported.

Notes on the study in general: The classifier, whose performance was assessed in both the original and validation cohorts, reportedly diagnosed cytomegalovirus status with high specificity and sensitivity. For most TCR sequences rarity was the rule, although some public TCRs occurred in many donors. Researchers catalogued 160 or so TCR beta chains as cytomegalovirus-associated.

The chain has TRBV6-5 and TRBJ2-3, with 14 bases that match TRBD2. The TCR sequence derives from a young woman in good health and CMV-seronegative. Sequenced material: PBMCs. The CDR3 reads CASSYGTSGRDTQYF. For the CDR3, the DNA is TGTGCCAGCAGTTACGGGACTAGCGGGAGAGATACGCAGTATTTT.